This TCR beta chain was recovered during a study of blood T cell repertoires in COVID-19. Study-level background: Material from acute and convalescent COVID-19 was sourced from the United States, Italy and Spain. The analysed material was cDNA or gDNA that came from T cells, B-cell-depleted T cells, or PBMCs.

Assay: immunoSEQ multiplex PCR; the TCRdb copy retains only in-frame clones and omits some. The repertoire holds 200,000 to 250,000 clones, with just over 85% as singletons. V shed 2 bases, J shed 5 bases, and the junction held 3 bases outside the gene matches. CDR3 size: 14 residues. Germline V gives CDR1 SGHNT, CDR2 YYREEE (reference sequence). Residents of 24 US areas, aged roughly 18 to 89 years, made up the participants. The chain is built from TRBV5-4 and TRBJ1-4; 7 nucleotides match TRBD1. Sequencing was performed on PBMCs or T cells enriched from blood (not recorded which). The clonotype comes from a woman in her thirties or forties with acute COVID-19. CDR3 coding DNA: TGTGCCAGCAGCTTACAGGGGCCGAATGAAAAACTGTTTTTT. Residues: CASSLQGPNEKLFF.